This T cell receptor (beta chain) was recovered during a study of T-cell memory formation after mild COVID-19. In this sample, this clonotype turned up a few times. TCRdb independently ran MiXCR on the 5' RACE reads; one entry per CDR3 protein. The repertoire includes hundreds of thousands of distinct CDR3 sequences, around 15% of them detected once, and roughly 7.7% sits in the top ten. V lost 2 bases to trimming and J lost 10 bases, with 27 bases between them. CDR3 size: 18 residues. Germline V CDR1 and CDR2: SGHTA, FQGTGA. The rearrangement links TRBV7-3 to TRBJ2-1; a weak D match, TRBD2 (6 bases). Sample: PBMCs or a T cell subset sorted from them (not recorded which). This receptor was identified in an adult woman who had mild COVID-19 (a few samples of this study predate the infection). Cell type and time point are not known. The CDR3 sequence is CASSLSLRRDAGLGEQFF. CDR3 bases: TGTGCCAGCAGCTTATCCCTCCGGAGGGACGCGGGGCTCGGGGAGCAGTTCTTC.